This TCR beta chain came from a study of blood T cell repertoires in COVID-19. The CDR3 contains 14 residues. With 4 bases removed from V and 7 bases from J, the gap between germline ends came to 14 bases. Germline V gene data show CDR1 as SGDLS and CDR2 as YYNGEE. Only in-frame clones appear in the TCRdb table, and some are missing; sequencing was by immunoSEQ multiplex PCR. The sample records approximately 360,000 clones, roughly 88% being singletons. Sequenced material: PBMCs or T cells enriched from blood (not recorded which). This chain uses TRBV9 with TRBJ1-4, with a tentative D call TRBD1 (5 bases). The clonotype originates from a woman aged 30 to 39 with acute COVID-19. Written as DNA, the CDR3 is TGTGCCAGCAGCCCCGGGGGGGGTGCTGAAAAACTGTTTTTT. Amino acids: CASSPGGGAEKLFF. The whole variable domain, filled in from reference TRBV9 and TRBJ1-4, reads DSGVTQTPKHLITATGQRVTLRCSPRSGDLSVYWYQQSLDQGLQFLIQYYNGEERAKGNILERFSAQQFPDLHSELNLSSLELGDSALYFCASSPGGGAEKLFFGSGTQLSVL.